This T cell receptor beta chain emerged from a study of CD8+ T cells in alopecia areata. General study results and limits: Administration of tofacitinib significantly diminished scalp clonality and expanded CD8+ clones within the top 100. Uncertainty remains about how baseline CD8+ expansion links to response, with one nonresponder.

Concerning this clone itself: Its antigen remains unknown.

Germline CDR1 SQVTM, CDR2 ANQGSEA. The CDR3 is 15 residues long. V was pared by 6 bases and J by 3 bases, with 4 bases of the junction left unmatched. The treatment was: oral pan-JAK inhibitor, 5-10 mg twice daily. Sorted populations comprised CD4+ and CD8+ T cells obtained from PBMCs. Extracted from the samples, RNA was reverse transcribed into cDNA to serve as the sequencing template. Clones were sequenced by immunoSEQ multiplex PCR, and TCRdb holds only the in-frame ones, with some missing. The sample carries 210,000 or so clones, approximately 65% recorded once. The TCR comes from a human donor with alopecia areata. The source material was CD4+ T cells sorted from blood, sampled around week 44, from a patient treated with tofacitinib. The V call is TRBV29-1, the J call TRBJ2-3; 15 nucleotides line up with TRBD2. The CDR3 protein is CSVWTSGGVTDTQYF. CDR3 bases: TGCAGCGTCTGGACTAGCGGGGGGGTAACAGATACGCAGTATTTT.